The rows below give T cell receptor beta chains drawn from one sample of a study of spatial heterogeneity in lung cancer. TCRdb fed the 5' RACE reads into MiXCR, producing one record per CDR3 protein. Here the sample spans about 38,000 distinct CDR3 sequences, around 6.9% being singletons. The sample consisted of PBMCs, taken at follow-up. The receptors come from a male donor with early-stage non-small cell lung cancer. The CDR3 runs from the conserved cysteine through the conserved F or W. Fields, in order: J gene, V gene, clone size, D gene, CDR3 protein. The D gene is left open where the match is weak. Not every row has a clone size; where given, it reads once, few, many or a size class.

TRBJ2-1 | TRBV20-1 | many | NA | CSARGLRSDNEQFF
TRBJ1-1 | TRBV2 | many | NA | CASSVGHLMNTEAFF
TRBJ2-7 | TRBV20-1 | many | NA | CSARKSALDYEQYF
TRBJ2-5 | TRBV6-5 | many | TRBD2 | CASSYSWTSVYQETQYF
TRBJ1-4 | TRBV7-9 | once | NA | CASSLGAGNNEKLFF
TRBJ2-4 | TRBV12-3/TRBV12-4 | few | NA | CASSLGGSREAKNIQYF
TRBJ1-6 | TRBV7-6 | few | TRBD1 | CASSSDRGLYNSPLHF
TRBJ2-3 | TRBV11-3 | many | TRBD1 | CASSFGAETGADTQYF
TRBJ2-2 | TRBV7-9 | many | NA | CASGPPVPSGELFF
TRBJ2-2 | TRBV11-2 | few | TRBD1 | CARSRDRGRHGELFF
TRBJ1-5 | TRBV12-3/TRBV12-4 | NA | NA | CASRPGLLGNQPQHF
TRBJ2-7 | TRBV6-1 | many | NA | CASSESSPTRQYF
TRBJ1-1 | TRBV5-5 | many | NA | CASSLDSWNTEAFF
TRBJ2-5 | TRBV5-4 | few | NA | CASSIGGASETQYF
TRBJ1-2 | TRBV7-6 | many | NA | CASSLALGGWEKDYGYTF
TRBJ2-7 | TRBV5-8 | few | NA | CASSLVNTFSYEQYF
TRBJ2-3 | TRBV5-1 | many | NA | CASSSDGGLERYF
TRBJ1-2 | TRBV5-5 | many | NA | CASSWLGENYGYTF
TRBJ1-2 | TRBV7-8 | many | NA | CASSLGYRAKGYTF
TRBJ2-5 | TRBV5-1 | many | NA | CASRVPLGGDETQYF
TRBJ2-4 | TRBV5-5 | few | NA | CASSLFGGPLAKNIQYF
TRBJ1-5 | TRBV7-8 | many | NA | CASSQGSGQGDQPQHF
TRBJ2-5 | TRBV2 | NA | NA | CASSQTGIRTETQYF
TRBJ2-7 | TRBV19 | few | NA | CASSISPEGQLEEQYF
TRBJ2-3 | TRBV7-9 | many | NA | CASSLTLRSTDTQYF
TRBJ2-6 | TRBV5-1 | many | TRBD1 | CASSLAGTGMSGANVLTF
TRBJ2-1 | TRBV6-2/TRBV6-3 | many | TRBD1 | CASSSQTGEHYNEQFF
TRBJ2-1 | TRBV20-1 | many | TRBD1 | CSARAWTGGQNEQFF
TRBJ2-7 | TRBV14 | many | NA | CASSQDASSYEQYF
TRBJ1-6 | TRBV29-1 | many | TRBD1 | CSARQGRGPLHF
TRBJ1-5 | TRBV27 | many | NA | CASSVTRVQPQHF
TRBJ1-2 | TRBV5-1 | many | NA | CASSLVVGGDNYGYTF
TRBJ2-3 | TRBV5-1 | many | TRBD2 | CASSRGTSGSTDTQYF
TRBJ2-1 | TRBV6-4 | many | NA | CASSESSERNEQFF
TRBJ1-2 | TRBV12-3/TRBV12-4 | many | NA | CASSWAGDGYTF
TRBJ1-2 | TRBV20-1 | many | TRBD1 | CSARVAGQRIYGYTF
TRBJ1-2 | TRBV30 | medium-sized | TRBD1 | CAWVGQGGRGGYTF
TRBJ1-6 | TRBV6-5 | many | NA | CASSYRFGDSPLHF
TRBJ1-2 | TRBV20-1 | many | NA | CSATLPQDGYTF
TRBJ1-3 | TRBV5-4 | few | TRBD1 | CASSEITGTAGNTIYF
TRBJ2-1 | TRBV7-8 | many | NA | CASSLGVGSYNEQFF
TRBJ2-3 | TRBV29-1 | many | NA | CSVVADTDTQYF
TRBJ1-5 | TRBV18 | many | TRBD1 | CASSPGRGQPQHF
TRBJ2-7 | TRBV2 | many | NA | CASNSYGTYEQYF
TRBJ2-1 | TRBV7-8 | many | NA | CASSLGWGSSAYEQFF
TRBJ2-5 | TRBV5-1 | NA | NA | CASSLSTGSQETQYF